Following are 24 T cell receptor beta chains from one sample sequenced in a study of cytomegalovirus exposure and HLA in healthy donors (dated by TCRdb to 2017 to 2019). Receptor amplification or capture employed the immunoSEQ multiplex PCR assay. The multiplex PCR relied on a mix of 60 forward primers for TCR Vbeta segments and 13 reverse primers for TCR Jbeta segments. The table was pulled from immuneACCESS by TCRdb, which kept in-frame rearrangements only. Such tables lose some clones; where checked, under half of the loss comes from unresolved V genes, and the rest has no known cause. The sample includes 150,000 to 200,000 clones, with 60% to 80% observed a single time. Around 3.1% of the sample is in the top ten clones. Sequenced input: PBMCs. These receptors were collected from a female donor in good health and CMV-seronegative.

The J gene is TRBJ1-3, the V gene TRBV5-6; 7 nucleotides agree with TRBD1. The junction had 1 base not matched to a gene; V was cut back by 2 bases and J by 2 bases. CDR1 is SGHDT and CDR2 is YYEEEE in the germline V gene. The CDR3 length is 14 residues. This CDR3 is CASSFQGAGNTIYF. The DNA for the CDR3 is TGTGCCAGCAGCTTTCAGGGGGCTGGAAACACCATATATTTT.

This rearrangement joins TRBV28 to TRBJ2-5; TRBD1 aligns across 7 bases. V lost 5 bases to trimming and J lost 5 bases; unmatched junction nucleotides: 8. The CDR3 spans 14 residues. CDR1 and CDR2 (germline): MDHEN, SYDVKM. As DNA, the CDR3 is TGTGCCAGCAGTGCGCAGGGGGTGGGGGAGACCCAGTACTTC. Translating gives CASSAQGVGETQYF.

J is TRBJ1-5 and V is TRBV14, with TRBD1 matching over 7 bases. The J segment lost 9 bases and the V segment lost 7 bases, leaving 9 bases of the junction unmatched. Germline lookup yields CDR1 SGHDN and CDR2 FVKESK. This CDR3 spans 13 amino acids. CDR3 nucleotide sequence: TGTGCCAGCACACAGGGGCCCGGGAGGCCCCAGCATTTT. This codes for CASTQGPGRPQHF.

The rearrangement links TRBV6-6 to TRBJ2-3; 10 positions match TRBD2. From germline, CDR1 is MNHNY and CDR2 SVGAGI (reference sequence). With V trimmed by 3 bases and J by 0 bases, 3 bases remained unmatched. CDR3 length: 16 amino acids. CDR3 in amino acids: CASSYPTSGSTDTQYF. The DNA of the CDR3 is TGTGCCAGCAGTTATCCGACTAGCGGGAGCACAGATACGCAGTATTTT.

V usage is TRBV19 and J usage is TRBJ1-3; D unclear. The CDR3 extends over 16 amino acids. Germline CDR1 and CDR2: LNHDA and SQIVND (reference sequence). V was shortened by 7 bases and J by 0 bases, with 16 bases between the two germline ends. This CDR3 is CASTHTGDSSGNTIYF. Here the CDR3 DNA reads TGTGCCAGTACTCATACGGGTGATTCCTCTGGAAACACCATATATTTT.

This clone was found once. At one boundary the junction diverges from the germline segment, which might be a read error. The CDR3 bases are TGTGCTAGCAGCTTAGGACTAGCGGCTAACAATGAGCAGTTCTTC. It encodes CASSLGLAANNEQFF. The chain has TRBV7-7 and TRBJ2-1, with 10 bases fitting TRBD2. The CDR3 has 15 amino acids. The V gene's germline CDR1 is SSHAT and CDR2 FNYEAQ (reference sequence).

This chain connects TRBV5-6 to TRBJ2-2, with 7 bases aligning to TRBD1. The CDR3 loop spans 16 amino acids. Trimming removed 2 bases from V and 5 bases from J; junction bases left unmatched: 9. Germline CDR1 reads SGHDT; CDR2 reads YYEEEE. Written as DNA, the CDR3 is TGTGCCAGCAGCTTTTTGCCAGGGGGAAGGACCGGGGAGCTGTTTTTT. Protein: CASSFLPGGRTGELFF. Filled out from reference TRBV5-6 and TRBJ2-2, the complete variable domain reads DAGVTQSPTHLIKTRGQQVTLRCSPKSGHDTVSWYQQALGQGPQFIFQYYEEEERQRGNFPDRFSGHQFPNYSSELNVNALLLGDSALYLCASSFLPGGRTGELFFGEGSRLTVL.

This clone was counted between two and nine times. This chain uses TRBV2 with TRBJ2-7; TRBD1 agrees at 8 bases. Losses at the gene ends were 3 bases for V and 1 base for J; bases not matched to a gene: 11. The CDR3 has 17 residues. CDR1 SNHLY and CDR2 FYNNEI come from the germline V gene. Here the CDR3 DNA reads TGTGCCAGCAGTGACCCCCACGACAGGGGATCTTCCTACGAGCAGTACTTC. As protein: CASSDPHDRGSSYEQYF. The full variable domain, in which reference TRBV2 and TRBJ2-7 provide the parts outside the CDR3, is EPEVTQTPSHQVTQMGQEVILRCVPISNHLYFYWYRQILGQKVEFLVSFYNNEISEKSEIFDDQFSVERPDGSNFTLKIRSTKLEDSAMYFCASSDPHDRGSSYEQYFGPGTRLTVT.

The V gene is TRBV30, the J gene TRBJ1-6; 9 bases agree with TRBD1. Trimming took 3 bases from V and 9 from J; bases not matched to a gene: 9. CDR3 length: 15 residues. The germline gives CDR1 GTSNPN, CDR2 SVGIG (reference sequence). Here the CDR3 DNA reads TGTGCCTGGAGGGCCAGGACAGGGGCAACTTCACCCCTCCACTTT. Protein sequence: CAWRARTGATSPLHF.

The chain couples TRBV11-2 to TRBJ2-1, with 9 bases lining up with TRBD2. Germline V CDR1 and CDR2: SGHAT, FQNNGV. CDR3 size: 15 residues. J was trimmed by 2 bases and V by 5 bases; bases with no gene match: 4. The CDR3 spells CASSRAGGTYNEQFF. The CDR3, as DNA: TGTGCCAGCAGCCGAGCGGGGGGAACCTACAATGAGCAGTTCTTC.

CDR3 amino acids: CASLAFGGNTEAFF. The DNA of the CDR3 is TGTGCCAGCCTGGCCTTCGGGGGGAACACTGAAGCTTTCTTT. The chain links TRBV5-8 to TRBJ1-1; D possibly corresponds to TRBD1 (5 bases). V was pared by 7 bases and J by 1 base, with 14 bases between. This CDR3 has 14 residues. Per germline, CDR1 SGHTS and CDR2 YDEGEE.

This clone has just one count. This chain connects TRBV4-3 to TRBJ1-2; D gene ambiguous. Germline V lookup: CDR1 LGHNA, CDR2 YSLEER. The CDR3 spans 13 residues. V lost 0 bases and J 7 bases, leaving 9 bases between the germline ends. The CDR3 DNA reads as TGCGCCAGCAGCCAAGATCCCGGGTTTGGCTACACCTTC. Translated, it gives CASSQDPGFGYTF.

The V call is TRBV18, the J call TRBJ2-5; TRBD2 aligns across 12 bases. The DNA end is a closer match to TRBJ2-7, so the J assignment may be wrong. This CDR3 contains 17 residues. CDR1 is KGHSH and CDR2 is LQKENI in the germline V gene. The CDR3 region is CASSPPRLAGGGYEQYF. In nucleotides, the CDR3 is TGTGCCAGCTCACCACCGCGGCTAGCGGGAGGGGGCTACGAGCAGTACTTC.

The V call is TRBV30, the J call TRBJ1-5; D might be TRBD1 (5 bases). The germline gives CDR1 GTSNPN, CDR2 SVGIG (reference sequence). The length of the CDR3 is 12 residues. V shed 3 bases and J shed 9 bases, with 12 bases lying between them. CDR3 DNA sequence: TGTGCCTGGAGCCCGACTAGGGGGCCCCAGCATTTT. Amino acids: CAWSPTRGPQHF.

The chain has TRBV7-8 and TRBJ2-7, with D tentatively TRBD1 (5 bases). This CDR3 is 15 amino acids long. Per the germline V gene, CDR1 is SGHVS and CDR2 is FQNEAQ. The V gene lost 5 bases and the J gene lost 5 bases, with 19 bases spanning the gap. The DNA of the CDR3 is TGTGCCAGCAGCCAGGCGAGGCAGGGTCTCCACGAGCAGTACTTC. Amino acid sequence: CASSQARQGLHEQYF.

This clone was observed a handful of times. J is TRBJ2-3 and V is TRBV28; 8 bases are shared with TRBD1. Germline CDR1 is MDHEN and CDR2 is SYDVKM. This CDR3 has 14 residues. V lost 6 bases and J lost 5; bases outside the gene matches: 7. CDR3 region: CASRLTGAGDTQYF. CDR3 bases: TGTGCCAGCAGATTGACAGGGGCGGGAGATACGCAGTATTTT.

This chain uses TRBV5-4 with TRBJ2-4; TRBD1 matches 9 bases. The CDR3 length is 17 residues. Trimming took 4 bases from V and 4 from J; bases not matched to a gene: 12. CDR1 is SGHNT and CDR2 is YYREEE in the germline V gene (reference sequence). The CDR3 coding sequence is TGTGCCAGCAGCACAGGTGGGGACAGGGTGGGTAAAAACATTCAGTACTTC. This encodes CASSTGGDRVGKNIQYF.

Concerning this clone: A read error may account for a junction end that differs from germline. V and J are TRBV27 and TRBJ1-1; D unclear. Germline V gene sequence: CDR1 MNHEY, CDR2 SMNVEV (reference sequence). The CDR3 is 13 amino acids. The CDR3 protein is CAVDRKENTEAFF. The CDR3 coding sequence is TGTGCCGTAGACCGGAAGGAGAACACTGAAGCCTTCTTT.

This chain joins TRBV7-6 and TRBJ1-3; 8 bases line up with TRBD1. CDR1 and CDR2 from the germline V gene are SGHVS and FNYEAQ. Losses at the gene ends were 3 bases for V and 4 bases for J; bases not matched to a gene: 5. The CDR3 length is 15 residues. The CDR3 here is CASSFTQGEGNTIYF. CDR3 nucleotide sequence: TGTGCCAGCAGCTTTACACAGGGGGAGGGAAACACCATATATTTT.

The CDR3 DNA reads as TGTGCCACCCGACCTCGGGGGGGGACCTACGAGCAGTACTTC. This translates into CATRPRGGTYEQYF. This sequence joins TRBV5-4 and TRBJ2-7; 8 nucleotides align to TRBD2. J gave up 2 bases and V 9 bases, and 10 bases lay outside the gene matches. CDR3 length: 14 residues. Germline loops: CDR1 SGHNT, CDR2 YYREEE (reference sequence).

Regarding this clone: Other DNA sequences in this specimen translate into the identical CDR3. V is TRBV4-3 and J is TRBJ2-7; TRBD2 might be the D (6 bases). The germline V gene has CDR1 LGHNA and CDR2 YSLEER. The CDR3 runs 15 residues. The V gene lost 4 bases and the J gene lost 2 bases, with 15 bases spanning the gap. As DNA, the CDR3 is TGCGCCAGCAGCCCCGCGGGGACTGCACCCTACGAGCAGTACTTC. Amino acid sequence: CASSPAGTAPYEQYF.

The genes are TRBV13 and TRBJ1-2, with 7 bases that match TRBD1. Germline CDR1 reads PRHDT; CDR2 reads FYEKMQ (reference sequence). Trimming took 5 bases from V and 8 from J; bases not matched to a gene: 5. The CDR3 loop spans 12 amino acids. CDR3 coding DNA: TGTGCCAGCAGCCAGGGGGAGAGGGGCTACACCTTC. It is translated as CASSQGERGYTF. Variable domain in full (rest from reference TRBV13 and TRBJ1-2): AAGVIQSPRHLIKEKRETATLKCYPIPRHDTVYWYQQGPGQDPQFLISFYEKMQSDKGSIPDRFSAQQFSDYHSELNMSSLELGDSALYFCASSQGERGYTFGSGTRLTVV.

The chain combines TRBV7-9 with TRBJ2-7; tentative D call: TRBD2 (5 bases). Trimming stripped 5 bases from V and 0 bases from J, with 8 bases between. CDR1 and CDR2 (germline): SEHNR, FQNEAQ (reference sequence). This CDR3 is 13 amino acids long. The DNA of the CDR3 is TGTGCCAGCAGCCCAGAGGGCTCCTACGAGCAGTACTTC. Translation gives CASSPEGSYEQYF.

The V gene is TRBV19, the J gene TRBJ1-5, with D unresolved. This CDR3 has 15 residues. V was shortened by 5 bases and J by 0 bases, with 11 bases between the two germline ends. The germline V gene encodes CDR1 LNHDA and CDR2 SQIVND (reference sequence). The CDR3: CASSPLPDSNQPQHF. CDR3 nucleotide sequence: TGTGCCAGTAGTCCCCTACCCGATAGCAATCAGCCCCAGCATTTT.